Here is one TCR beta chain with its context. At one end, the junction sequence differs from germline, possibly due to a read error. At the DNA level, this CDR3 is encoded by other sequences in the same sample as well. The record originates from a study of shared clonotypes between healthy human individuals. TCRdb keeps only in-frame clones here, not all; method: immunoSEQ multiplex PCR. The data contain millions of clones, over 85% of them singletons. This CDR3 has 15 amino acids. Looked up from germline, CDR1 is KGHSH and CDR2 is LQKENI. This chain joins TRBV18 and TRBJ1-1; D perhaps matches TRBD1 (5 bases). This TCR derives from a man aged 18 to 30 in good health. The sequencing sample was made of naive CD4+ T cells sorted from blood. Specified subset: CD45RA+ positively selected. CDR3 protein: CASSPPTGSNTEALF. CDR3 sequence (DNA): TGTGCCAGCTCACCGCCCACAGGCTCGAACACTGAAGCTCTCTTT.